This TCR beta chain is from a study of T cells in Graves' hyperthyroidism and ophthalmopathy (dated by TCRdb to about 2019). Turning to the overall study: Peripheral blood was sampled at the time of initial diagnosis, prior to any treatment. A discovery cohort of about 100 patients, 43 with Graves' ophthalmopathy and about 58 with stable Graves' hyperthyroidism, was used to find distinguishing TCR V-J signatures. An independent validation cohort of some 18 hyperthyroidism patients and approximately 17 patients who later progressed to ophthalmopathy tested prospective prediction of ophthalmopathy. The 100 discovery patients were randomly divided into training and test sets at a 7:3 ratio. In roughly six Graves' hyperthyroidism patients, the study also compared T-cell repertoires from thyroid tissue with T-cell repertoires from blood. After blood sampling, hyperthyroidism patients were treated with methimazole at a starting dose of 30 mg daily, and ophthalmopathy patients were treated with high-dose intravenous methylprednisolone. According to the paper, TCR Vbeta CDR3 sequencing was carried out on 135 peripheral blood samples, which came from fewer than 50 ophthalmopathy, roughly 75 hyperthyroidism and some 17 progressor patients. The full study reports these points: In validation, progression to ophthalmopathy was predicted by the model with 70% to 71% sensitivity and roughly 72% specificity, a median of roughly 6.4 months before onset. Most expanded thyroid clonotypes (frequency above 0.001) were also detected in blood, suggesting blood repertoires may reflect thyroid immune responses. A model built on a 13 V-J signature distinguished ophthalmopathy from stable hyperthyroidism, reaching over 85% sensitivity and around 81% specificity in cross-validation and 80%/75% in testing. No statistical method was used to set the sample size in advance, and investigators knew the group allocation.

Stable Graves' hyperthyroidism was defined as the absence of progression to ophthalmopathy over 18 months of follow-up. Hyperthyroidism patients were aged 18 to 65 years and newly diagnosed, with disease duration of less than 2 months. Patients with uncontrolled infections, other autoimmune diseases, pregnancy or lactation were excluded. Diagnoses were established on the basis of clinical symptoms, serum thyroxine and TRAb, thyroid ultrasound, and orbital computed tomography. PBMCs were isolated from roughly 10 ml of fresh peripheral blood by Ficoll-Paque density gradient centrifugation. Total RNA was extracted with Trizol reagent, and quality was checked on an Agilent 2100 Bioanalyzer. Ends trimmed: V by 6 bases, J by 7 bases; bases unmatched to a gene: 4. CDR1 SGHTA and CDR2 FQGNSA are derived from the germline V gene. From its cysteine to its phenylalanine, the CDR3 spans 14 amino acids. Only the CDR3 region is kept as DNA, spanning 42 bases read in frame from base 1.

At least ten counts were recorded for this clonotype. Which antigen it targets is not known. No clone much larger than this one lies a single base away; base qualities are absent. TCR beta CDR3 regions were amplified from RNA transcripts. The first round of RT-PCR for the TCR CDR3 was performed with the HTBI primer set and the Qiagen OneStep RT-PCR kit. A second multiplex PCR round built the libraries, followed by size selection and purification. The libraries were sequenced on an Illumina HiSeq2000 using paired-end 100 bp reads. The authors' analysis ran thus. SOAPnuke was used to process the raw data, with reads discarded if the reads contained adapters or uncalled bases, had a mean Phred below 15, or lacked an exact constant-primer or identifier match. High-quality paired reads were merged using COPE v1.2.5, and each unique nucleotide sequence was defined as a clonotype. MiTCR v1.1 was used to align the clonotypes against IMGT TRBV, TRBD and TRBJ reference segments. Only V-J combinations with frequency above 0.0001, covering 99.2% of repertoires, were analysed. A TCS score was defined as the ratio of F50 (clonal expansion) to E x V (chaos), with BLOSUM62-based TCRdist applied between CDR3 peptides within each V-J. Welch's t-statistics and random forest reduced fewer than 600 V-J features to 13, which were used in a naive Bayes classifier (R e1071). TCRdb itself trimmed the public reads at Q25 with fastp, ran MiXCR and retained productive beta chains. CDR3 protein sequences are deduplicated, and each keeps its most common genes and DNA. For this entry, the V and J calls and clone size follow TCRdb and not the study's own pipeline. The sample has around 400,000 distinct CDR3 sequences on record, roughly 13% of them singletons. The leading ten clones occupy 9.2% of the sample.

This TCR was recovered from a woman aged 18-30 years with Graves' hyperthyroidism. The rearrangement combines TRBV7-2 with TRBJ2-1; 12 central nucleotides agree with TRBD2. The specimen sequenced was blood. The nucleotide sequence reads TGTGCCAGCAGTTTGACTAGCGGGAGAAATGAGCAGTTCTTC. It codes for CASSLTSGRNEQFF.